The entry below describes one T cell receptor beta chain. It has no known antigen specificity. No much larger clone exists at a distance of one base, and base qualities are not known. This sample is drawn from a study of vaccination and CD4 T cells after COVID-19 (dated by TCRdb to between 2021 and 2022). Concerning the study at large: Every convalescent patient had a positive nasal swab PCR test for SARS-CoV-2, with mild disease in roughly nine patients and severe disease in one. Post-COVID blood samples were collected from convalescent patients a median of roughly 100 days after diagnosis, with a range of roughly 30 to 161 days. The convalescent cohort comprised six males and four females, including two Hispanic individuals, seven Caucasians, two Asians and one multiracial person. For stimulating the cultures, overlapping spike peptide pools were used, derived from SARS-CoV-2 as well as from the common cold coronaviruses HCoV-NL63, HCoV-OC43 and HCoV-229E. Control cultures used a CEFX viral epitope pool as positive control, an HIV-1 Nef peptide pool as negative control, or no peptide. Post-vaccine blood samples were obtained a median of roughly 75 days after the second vaccine dose, with a range of roughly 13 to 250 days. Participants got two doses of the Pfizer-BioNTech BNT162b2 vaccine (n=8) or two doses of the Moderna mRNA-1273 vaccine (n=2). In nine to eleven COVID-19 convalescent patients and a handful of infection-naive healthy vaccine recipients, researchers compared the spike-specific CD4+ TCR repertoire from before mRNA vaccination with the repertoire from after. The full study reports these points: Of the vaccine-specific clones found in convalescent patients, nearly all (304 of 307) were mono-reactive for SARS-CoV-2 spike instead of being cross-reactive with common cold coronaviruses. The median number of SARS-CoV-2-reactive clonotypes rose from under 25 after infection to some 40 after vaccination, but the change was not significant. In convalescent patients, a median around 86% of post-vaccine SARS-CoV-2-reactive clones were detected only after vaccination, suggesting vaccine-specific priming. Only a relatively small number of convalescent patients were included in the study, and early timepoints following natural infection were not analyzed.

To prepare the library, PCR was applied. DNA from cultured CD4+ T cells was subjected to TCR sequencing with the Oncomine TCR Beta short-read assay at the Johns Hopkins FTIC core. The QIAamp micro DNA kit was used to extract genomic DNA from the cultured CD4+ T cells. Oncomine TCR Beta libraries from cultured CD4+ T cells were pooled with unique dual indexes and sequenced on an Illumina iSeq 100. On the authors' methods: Non-productive sequences were removed, and CDR3s not starting with C, not ending with F or W, or shorter than 7 amino acids were discarded. Antigen-specific clonotypes were identified with the MANAFEST web application by comparing peptide-stimulated wells with reference and other culture wells. To be called positive, a clone needed an FDR below 0.05, an odds ratio above 5, and a productive frequency above 0.1% in at least two of three replicate wells. Clonotypes that were significantly expanded in both SARS-CoV-2 spike wells and at least one common cold coronavirus spike condition were defined as cross-reactive. CDR3 homology was assessed with Levenshtein distances (stringdist) and unrooted phylogenetic trees (ape) in R version 3.6.1. TCRdb passed the public sequencing reads through fastp at Q25 and MiXCR, retaining productive beta sequences. Each entry is one CDR3 protein sequence, shown with its most common DNA and genes. The V and J calls shown here were made by TCRdb, not taken from the authors' results. The sample data list 20,000 to 25,000 distinct CDR3 sequences, and 66% of these were observed just once. Clones ranked in the top ten supply roughly 3.5% of the sample.

The treatment or condition label, read with the paper, signifies: roughly nine-day PBMC culture with coronavirus spike peptide pools or control peptides (ViraFEST assay). To expand antigen-specific T cells with peptide pools and then pick out the expanded clonotypes through TCR sequencing, the study relied on the ViraFEST assay. The convalescent patients' positive SARS-CoV-2 PCR tests were from March to December 2020, which was before the Alpha, Beta and Delta variants emerged in the United States. About 2 million PBMCs per well were cultured in IMDM with roughly 4.8% human AB serum and roughly 9.3 IU/ml IL-2, plus 10 ug/ml peptide pools. Half of the culture medium was replaced with fresh IL-2-containing medium on days 3 and 7. Once the cells had been in culture for ten to eleven days, the EasySep CD4+ T cell isolation kit was used to isolate CD4+ T cells by negative selection. PBMCs were separated from whole blood using Ficoll-Paque Plus gradient centrifugation and then either used fresh or cryopreserved at -140C. Triplicate wells were generally used for each culture condition.

The CDR3 starts with the cysteine, ends with the phenylalanine, and has 16 residues. Only the CDR3 DNA is retained, 48 bases long and in frame from the first base. The junction shows trimming of 0 bases on V and 1 base on J, and the gene matches do not reach 4 bases of it. Per the germline V gene, SGHTA is the CDR1 and FQGTGA is the CDR2. The origin of this receptor is a human donor who had recovered from COVID-19. Sequenced: CD4+ T cells from blood, cultured in vitro. Here the chain combines TRBV7-3 and TRBJ2-5; 8 bases in between match TRBD1. DNA sequence: TGTGCCAGCAGCTTAACTGGACAGGGCCCCCAAGAGACCCAGTACTTC. This codes for CASSLTGQGPQETQYF. Extended through the reference TRBV7-3 and TRBJ2-5 proteins, this CDR3 yields the full variable domain: GAGVSQTPSNKVTEKGKYVELRCDPISGHTALYWYRQSLGQGPEFLIYFQGTGAADDSGLPNDRFFAVRPEGSVSTLKIQRTERGDSAVYLCASSLTGQGPQETQYFGPGTRLLVL.